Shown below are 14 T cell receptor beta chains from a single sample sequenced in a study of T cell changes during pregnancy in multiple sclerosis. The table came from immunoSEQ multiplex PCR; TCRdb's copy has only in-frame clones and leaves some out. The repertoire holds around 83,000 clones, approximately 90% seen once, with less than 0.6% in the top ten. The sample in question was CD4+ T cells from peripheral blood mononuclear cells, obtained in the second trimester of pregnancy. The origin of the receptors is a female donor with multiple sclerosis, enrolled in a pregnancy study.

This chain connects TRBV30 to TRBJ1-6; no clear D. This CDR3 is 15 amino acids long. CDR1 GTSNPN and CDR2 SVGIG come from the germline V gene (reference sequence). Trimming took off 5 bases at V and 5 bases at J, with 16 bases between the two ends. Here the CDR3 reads CAWSGWVPDNSPLHF. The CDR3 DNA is TGTGCCTGGTCGGGGTGGGTCCCTGATAATTCACCCCTCCACTTT.

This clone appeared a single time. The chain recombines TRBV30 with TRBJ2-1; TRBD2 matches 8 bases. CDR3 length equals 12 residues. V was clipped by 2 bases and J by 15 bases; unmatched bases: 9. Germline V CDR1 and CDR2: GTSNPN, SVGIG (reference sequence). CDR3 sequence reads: CAWSQRRGVLFF. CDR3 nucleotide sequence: TGTGCCTGGAGTCAGCGGCGGGGGGTATTGTTCTTC.

The CDR3 spells CAWSRQGATTKNIQYF. The CDR3 DNA follows: TGTGCCTGGAGTAGACAGGGGGCGACGACCAAAAACATTCAGTACTTC. The rearrangement joins TRBV30 to TRBJ2-4; 10 bases agree with TRBD1. Per germline, CDR1 GTSNPN and CDR2 SVGIG (reference sequence). This CDR3 has 16 amino acids. J lost 2 bases, V lost 2 bases, and 6 bases had no gene match.

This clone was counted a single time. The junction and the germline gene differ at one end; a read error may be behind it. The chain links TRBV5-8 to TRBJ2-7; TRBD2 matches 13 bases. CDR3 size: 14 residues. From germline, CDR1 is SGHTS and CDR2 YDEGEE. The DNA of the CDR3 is TGTGCCGGCAGGACTAGCGGGAGATTGCACGAGCAGTACTTC. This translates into CAGRTSGRLHEQYF.

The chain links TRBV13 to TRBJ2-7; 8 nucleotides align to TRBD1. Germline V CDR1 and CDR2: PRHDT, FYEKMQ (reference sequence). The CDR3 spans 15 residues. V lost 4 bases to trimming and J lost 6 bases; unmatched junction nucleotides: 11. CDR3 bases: TGTGCCAGCAGCTCCTTGGACAGGGTAGGAGGCGAGCAGTACTTC. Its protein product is CASSSLDRVGGEQYF.

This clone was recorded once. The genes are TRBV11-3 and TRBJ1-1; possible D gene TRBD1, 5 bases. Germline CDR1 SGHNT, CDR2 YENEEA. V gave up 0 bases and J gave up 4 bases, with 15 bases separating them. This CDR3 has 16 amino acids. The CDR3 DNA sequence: TGTGCCAGCAGCTTAGAGGGGACTCGAGGGGCCACTGAAGCTTTCTTT. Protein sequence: CASSLEGTRGATEAFF.

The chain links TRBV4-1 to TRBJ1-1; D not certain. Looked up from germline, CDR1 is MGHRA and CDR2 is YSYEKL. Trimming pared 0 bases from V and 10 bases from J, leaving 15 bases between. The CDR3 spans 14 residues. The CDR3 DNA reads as TGCGCCAGCAGCCAAGATAGAGGCCCCGTCGGAGCTTTCTTT. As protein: CASSQDRGPVGAFF.

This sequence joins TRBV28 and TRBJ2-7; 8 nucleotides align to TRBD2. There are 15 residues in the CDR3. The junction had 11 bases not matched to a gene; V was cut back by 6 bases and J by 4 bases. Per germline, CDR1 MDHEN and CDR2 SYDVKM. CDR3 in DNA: TGTGCCAGCAGCACCTCCGGGACTAGGCCATACGAGCAGTACTTC. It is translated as CASSTSGTRPYEQYF.

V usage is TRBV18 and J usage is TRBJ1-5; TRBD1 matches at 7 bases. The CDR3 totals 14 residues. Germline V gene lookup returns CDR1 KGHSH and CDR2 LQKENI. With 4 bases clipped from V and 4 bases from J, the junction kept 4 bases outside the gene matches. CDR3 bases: TGTGCCAGCTCACAGACAGGGAGAAATCAGCCCCAGCATTTT. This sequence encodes CASSQTGRNQPQHF.

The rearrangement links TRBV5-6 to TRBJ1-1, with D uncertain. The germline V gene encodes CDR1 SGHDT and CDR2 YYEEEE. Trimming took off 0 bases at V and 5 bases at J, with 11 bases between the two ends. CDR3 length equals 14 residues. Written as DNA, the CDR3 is TGTGCCAGCAGCTTGGGGGCAATCGGTACTGAAGCTTTCTTT. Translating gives CASSLGAIGTEAFF.

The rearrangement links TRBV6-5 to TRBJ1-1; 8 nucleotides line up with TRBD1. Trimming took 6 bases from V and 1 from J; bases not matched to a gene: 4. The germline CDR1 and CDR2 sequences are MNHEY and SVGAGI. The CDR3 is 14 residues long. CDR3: CASSRDRRNTEAFF. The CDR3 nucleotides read TGTGCCAGCAGCAGGGACAGGAGGAACACTGAAGCTTTCTTT.

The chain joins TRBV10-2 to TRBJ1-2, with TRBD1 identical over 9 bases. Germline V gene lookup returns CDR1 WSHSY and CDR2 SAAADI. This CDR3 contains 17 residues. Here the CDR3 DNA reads TGCGCTACAAGAGCACCCAGGACAGGGGCGAATTTCTATGGCTACACCTTC. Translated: CATRAPRTGANFYGYTF.

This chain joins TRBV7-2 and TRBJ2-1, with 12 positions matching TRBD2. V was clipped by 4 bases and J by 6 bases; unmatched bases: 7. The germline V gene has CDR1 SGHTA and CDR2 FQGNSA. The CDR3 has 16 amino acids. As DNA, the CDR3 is TGTGCCAGCAGCTCCTCTATACTAGCGGGAGGCAATGAGCAGTTCTTC. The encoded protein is CASSSSILAGGNEQFF.

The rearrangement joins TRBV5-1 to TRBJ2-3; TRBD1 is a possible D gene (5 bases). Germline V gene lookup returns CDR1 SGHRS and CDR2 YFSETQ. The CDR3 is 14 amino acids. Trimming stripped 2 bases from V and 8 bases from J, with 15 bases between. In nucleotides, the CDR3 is TGCGCCAGCAGCTTTACCATCCCGGACACTACGCAGTATTTT. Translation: CASSFTIPDTTQYF.